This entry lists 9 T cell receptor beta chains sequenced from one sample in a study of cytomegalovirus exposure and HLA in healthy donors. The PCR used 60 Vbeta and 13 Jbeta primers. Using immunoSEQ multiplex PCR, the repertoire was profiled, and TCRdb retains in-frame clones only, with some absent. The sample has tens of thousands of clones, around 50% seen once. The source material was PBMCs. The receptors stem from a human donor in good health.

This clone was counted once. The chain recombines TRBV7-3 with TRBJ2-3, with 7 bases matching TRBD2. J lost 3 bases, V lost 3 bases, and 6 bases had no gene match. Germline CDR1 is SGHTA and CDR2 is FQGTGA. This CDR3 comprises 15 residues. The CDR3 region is CASSFGDYWTDTQYF. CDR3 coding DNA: TGTGCCAGCAGCTTCGGGGACTATTGGACAGATACGCAGTATTTT. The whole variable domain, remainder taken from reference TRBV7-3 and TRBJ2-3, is GAGVSQTPSNKVTEKGKYVELRCDPISGHTALYWYRQSLGQGPEFLIYFQGTGAADDSGLPNDRFFAVRPEGSVSTLKIQRTERGDSAVYLCASSFGDYWTDTQYFGPGTRLTVL.

CDR3: CASSLKAGFIDTGELFF. The CDR3, as DNA: TGTGCCAGCAGCTTGAAAGCAGGGTTTATTGACACCGGGGAGCTGTTTTTT. The chain combines TRBV5-4 with TRBJ2-2; maybe TRBD1 (5 bases). CDR1 and CDR2 (germline): SGHNT, YYREEE (reference sequence). The CDR3 sequence is 17 residues long. The V and J ends lost 1 base and 3 bases respectively, with 16 bases between them.

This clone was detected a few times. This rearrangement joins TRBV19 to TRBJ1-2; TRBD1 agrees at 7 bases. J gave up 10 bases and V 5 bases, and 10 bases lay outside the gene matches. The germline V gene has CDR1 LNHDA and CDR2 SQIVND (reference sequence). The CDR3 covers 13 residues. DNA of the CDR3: TGTGCCAGTAGTCCAACCGGGACAGTCGACTACACCTTC. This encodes CASSPTGTVDYTF.

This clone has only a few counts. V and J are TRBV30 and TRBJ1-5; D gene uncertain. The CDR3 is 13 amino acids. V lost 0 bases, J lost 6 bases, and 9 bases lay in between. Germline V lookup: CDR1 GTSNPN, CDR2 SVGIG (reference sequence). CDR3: CAWSVVGAQPQHF. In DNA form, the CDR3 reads TGTGCCTGGAGTGTGGTGGGAGCTCAGCCCCAGCATTTT.

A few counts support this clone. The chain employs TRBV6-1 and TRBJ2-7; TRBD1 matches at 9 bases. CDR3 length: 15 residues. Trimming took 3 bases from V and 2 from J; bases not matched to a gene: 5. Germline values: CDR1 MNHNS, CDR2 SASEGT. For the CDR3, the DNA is TGTGCCAGCAGTGAGCAACAGGGGGCAACCTACGAGCAGTACTTC. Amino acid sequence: CASSEQQGATYEQYF.

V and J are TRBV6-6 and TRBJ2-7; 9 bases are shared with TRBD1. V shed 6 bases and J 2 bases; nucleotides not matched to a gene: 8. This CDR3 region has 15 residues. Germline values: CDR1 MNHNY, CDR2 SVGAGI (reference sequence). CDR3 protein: CASSKGGTGTYEQYF. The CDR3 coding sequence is TGTGCCAGCAGCAAAGGCGGGACAGGGACCTACGAGCAGTACTTC.

The CDR3 sequence: CASSVALRETQYF. DNA for the CDR3: TGTGCCAGCAGCGTAGCCCTGAGGGAGACCCAGTACTTC. The V and J genes are TRBV9 and TRBJ2-5; D remains unclear. Germline values: CDR1 SGDLS, CDR2 YYNGEE. This CDR3 has 13 amino acids. V gave up 0 bases and J gave up 5 bases, with 8 bases separating them. Drawing the rest from reference TRBV9 and TRBJ2-5, the complete variable domain is DSGVTQTPKHLITATGQRVTLRCSPRSGDLSVYWYQQSLDQGLQFLIQYYNGEERAKGNILERFSAQQFPDLHSELNLSSLELGDSALYFCASSVALRETQYFGPGTRLLVL.

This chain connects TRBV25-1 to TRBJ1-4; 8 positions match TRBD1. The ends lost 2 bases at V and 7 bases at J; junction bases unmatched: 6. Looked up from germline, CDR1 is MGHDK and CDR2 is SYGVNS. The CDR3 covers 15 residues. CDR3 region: CASSEPGGAGEKLFF. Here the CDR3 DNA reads TGTGCCAGCAGTGAACCAGGGGGCGCCGGTGAAAAACTGTTTTTT. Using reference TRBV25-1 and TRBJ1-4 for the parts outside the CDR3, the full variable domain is EADIYQTPRYLVIGTGKKITLECSQTMGHDKMYWYQQDPGMELHLIHYSYGVNSTEKGDLSSESTVSRIRTEHFPLTLESARPSHTSQYLCASSEPGGAGEKLFFGSGTQLSVL.

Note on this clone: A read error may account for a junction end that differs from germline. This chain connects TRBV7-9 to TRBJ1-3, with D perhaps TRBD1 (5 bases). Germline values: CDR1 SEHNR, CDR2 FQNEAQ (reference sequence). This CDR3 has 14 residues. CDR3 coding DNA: TGTTCCAGCAGCTTAGGACACTCTGGAAACACCATATATTTT. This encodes CSSSLGHSGNTIYF.